Listed below are T cell receptor beta chains from one sample, sequenced in a study of CD8 T cells in Susac syndrome. TCRdb reanalysed the immunoSEQ multiplex PCR reads using MiXCR and keeps one entry per CDR3 protein. This sample carries about 160,000 distinct CDR3 sequences, around 93% of them seen once, and the ten largest clones take just over 0.13%. Sequencing used CD4+ T cells from PBMCs. Receptors were obtained from a human donor in good health. Both conserved end residues are part of each CDR3. Each record gives: J gene, clone size, D gene, V gene, CDR3 protein, CDR3 DNA. The D gene is left open where the match is weak. Clone size is given for some rows only: seen once, a few or many times, or a class if the clone is expanded.

TRBJ2-5,few,-,TRBV20-1,CSAREGETQYF,TGCAGTGCTAGAGAGGGCGAGACCCAGTACTTC
TRBJ1-5,-,-,TRBV3-1,CASSQGREQPQHF,TGTGCCAGCAGCCAAGGCAGGGAGCAGCCCCAGCATTTT
TRBJ1-2,-,-,TRBV29-1,CSVDRGLTLGGYTF,TGCAGCGTTGACCGAGGACTCACCCTGGGGGGCTACACCTTC
TRBJ2-3,once,-,TRBV5-1,CASSLALVDTQYF,TGCGCCAGCAGCTTGGCCCTGGTAGATACGCAGTATTTT
TRBJ2-2,-,TRBD2,TRBV2,CASRGASGTYTGELFF,TGTGCCAGCAGAGGCGCCAGCGGGACTTACACCGGGGAGCTGTTTTTT
TRBJ2-7,-,-,TRBV7-8,CASSPHGGVYEQYF,TGTGCCAGCAGCCCTCATGGAGGGGTCTACGAGCAGTACTTC
TRBJ2-1,-,-,TRBV29-1,CSVEGSISAYNEQFF,TGCAGCGTTGAGGGAAGCATCAGCGCCTACAATGAGCAGTTCTTC
TRBJ1-2,once,-,TRBV5-4,CASSKADGYTF,TGTGCCAGCAGTAAGGCAGATGGCTACACCTTC
TRBJ2-5,-,-,TRBV10-3,CAISRTEQETQYF,TGTGCCATCAGTCGGACAGAACAAGAGACCCAGTACTTC
TRBJ1-2,-,-,TRBV28,CASRQSWGDGYTF,TGTGCCAGCAGACAGTCCTGGGGGGATGGCTACACCTTC
TRBJ2-3,-,TRBD2,TRBV4-2,CASSQVPSGGGGTDTQYF,TGTGCCAGCAGCCAAGTCCCCAGCGGGGGCGGTGGCACAGATACGCAGTATTTT
TRBJ2-3,once,-,TRBV3-1,CASSPTSDSTDTQYF,TGTGCCAGCAGCCCGACTAGTGATAGCACAGATACGCAGTATTTT
TRBJ2-1,-,-,TRBV11-2,CASSLEDIYNEQFF,TGTGCCAGCAGCTTGGAAGATATCTACAATGAGCAGTTCTTC
TRBJ1-2,-,TRBD1,TRBV2,CASSVAGTASYGYTF,TGTGCCAGCAGTGTAGCCGGGACAGCAAGCTATGGCTACACCTTC
TRBJ2-7,-,-,TRBV6-5,CASRSLTAIYEQYF,TGTGCCAGCAGATCACTCACCGCGATTTACGAGCAGTACTTC
TRBJ1-2,-,TRBD1,TRBV18,CASSPQGGAWDGYTF,TGTGCCAGCTCACCTCAAGGGGGCGCCTGGGATGGCTACACCTTC
TRBJ2-5,-,TRBD2,TRBV7-6,CASSLAGLEETQYF,TGTGCCAGCAGCTTAGCCGGACTAGAAGAGACCCAGTACTTC
TRBJ1-2,-,TRBD1,TRBV7-9,CASSRTGEGYTF,TGTGCCAGCAGCCGGACAGGGGAAGGCTACACCTTC
TRBJ1-1,-,-,TRBV7-9,CASSLLAGGLEAFF,TGTGCCAGCAGCTTACTCGCTGGCGGACTTGAAGCTTTCTTT
TRBJ1-1,-,-,TRBV6-1,CASILNWNTEAFF,TGTGCCAGCATCCTGAATTGGAACACTGAAGCTTTCTTT
TRBJ1-1,-,-,TRBV7-6,CASSSLQGVSTEAFF,TGTGCCAGCAGCTCCTTACAGGGAGTTAGCACTGAAGCTTTCTTT
TRBJ2-3,-,TRBD2,TRBV5-1,CASSLEASGSTDTQYF,TGCGCCAGCAGCTTGGAGGCTAGCGGCAGCACAGATACGCAGTATTTT
TRBJ2-5,-,-,TRBV9,CASSFRGEGRETQYF,TGTGCCAGCAGCTTCAGGGGGGAGGGGCGGGAGACCCAGTACTTC
TRBJ1-6,-,-,TRBV6-5,CASSYTFGQGNSPLHF,TGTGCCAGCAGTTACACCTTCGGGCAGGGGAATTCACCCCTCCACTTT
TRBJ1-5,-,-,TRBV30,CAWSLGHQPQHF,TGTGCCTGGAGTCTAGGTCATCAGCCCCAGCATTTT
TRBJ1-1,-,-,TRBV7-9,CASSSSFGAGDKAFF,TGTGCCAGCAGCTCGTCTTTTGGGGCAGGGGATAAGGCTTTCTTT
TRBJ1-5,-,-,TRBV12-3/TRBV12-4,CASSLHSRPDQPQHF,TGTGCCAGCAGCCTTCACTCGCGGCCGGATCAGCCCCAGCATTTT
TRBJ2-7,-,-,TRBV12-3/TRBV12-4,CASSLTSMYEQYF,TGTGCCAGCAGTTTAACCAGTATGTACGAGCAGTACTTC
TRBJ2-5,-,TRBD1,TRBV29-1,CSVDRGAGETQYF,TGCAGCGTCGACAGGGGCGCGGGGGAGACCCAGTACTTC
TRBJ1-1,-,-,TRBV7-9,CASSPMGENTEAFF,TGTGCCAGCAGCCCGATGGGAGAGAACACTGAAGCTTTCTTT
TRBJ1-2,-,-,TRBV5-1,CASTPAGVSYGYTF,TGCGCCAGCACTCCTGCTGGGGTTAGCTATGGCTACACCTTC
TRBJ2-7,-,TRBD1,TRBV13,CASSSYNLGTGGSYEQYF,TGTGCCAGCAGCTCATACAATCTTGGGACAGGGGGCAGTTACGAGCAGTACTTC
TRBJ1-5,-,-,TRBV4-2,CASSQEGHPKQPQHF,TGTGCCAGCAGCCAGGAGGGGCACCCAAAGCAGCCCCAGCATTTT
TRBJ1-5,-,-,TRBV5-1,CASSPGPGGNQPQHF,TGCGCCAGCAGCCCAGGCCCGGGCGGCAATCAGCCCCAGCATTTT
TRBJ1-1,once,-,TRBV5-6,CASSLGPMNTEAFF,TGTGCCAGCAGCTTGGGCCCTATGAACACTGAAGCTTTCTTT
TRBJ1-6,-,TRBD1,TRBV27,CASRLRHRGGDSPLHF,TGTGCCAGCAGGCTTAGACACAGGGGAGGGGATTCACCCCTCCACTTT
TRBJ2-1,-,-,TRBV2,CASRNRGTGSYNEQFF,TGTGCCAGCAGGAATCGGGGAACAGGGTCCTACAATGAGCAGTTCTTC
TRBJ2-7,once,-,TRBV18,CASSPRTGNEQYF,TGTGCCAGCTCACCCAGAACAGGGAACGAGCAGTACTTC
TRBJ1-2,-,-,TRBV20-1,CSASQWGDYGYTF,TGCAGTGCTTCCCAGTGGGGGGACTATGGCTACACCTTC
TRBJ2-1,-,TRBD2,TRBV24-1,CATSDLLAGVLNEQFF,TGTGCCACCAGTGATCTCCTAGCGGGGGTCCTTAATGAGCAGTTCTTC
TRBJ1-1,-,-,TRBV20-1,CSASTRNTEAFF,TGCAGTGCTAGTACTAGGAACACTGAAGCTTTCTTT
TRBJ1-5,-,-,TRBV10-3,CATHSYSNQPQHF,TGTGCCACCCACAGTTATAGCAATCAGCCCCAGCATTTT
TRBJ2-7,-,-,TRBV5-4,CASSLAGQFEQYF,TGTGCCAGCAGCTTGGCTGGACAGTTCGAGCAGTACTTC
TRBJ2-5,-,-,TRBV3-1,CASSPWEWETQYF,TGTGCCAGCAGCCCCTGGGAATGGGAGACCCAGTACTTC
TRBJ1-2,few,-,TRBV6-5,CASSDNYGYTF,TGTGCCAGTTCCGACAACTATGGCTACACCTTC
TRBJ2-7,-,-,TRBV27,CASSSPLTSGYEQYF,TGTGCCAGCAGTTCCCCTCTAACTAGTGGGTACGAGCAGTACTTC
TRBJ2-7,-,-,TRBV7-3,CASSLTGLTEQYF,TGTGCCAGCAGCTTAACTGGCCTCACCGAGCAGTACTTC
TRBJ2-7,once,-,TRBV29-1,CSVDSDRGEQYF,TGCAGCGTCGATTCGGATAGGGGGGAGCAGTACTTC
TRBJ2-7,once,-,TRBV30,CAWWSAGEQYF,TGTGCCTGGTGGTCAGCCGGCGAGCAGTACTTC
TRBJ1-1,-,-,TRBV29-1,CSAGYRSEAFF,TGCAGCGCTGGTTATCGGTCTGAAGCTTTCTTT
TRBJ1-5,-,-,TRBV7-8,CASSFHSNPGQPQHF,TGTGCCAGCAGCTTCCACTCAAATCCAGGTCAGCCCCAGCATTTT
TRBJ1-2,-,-,TRBV5-1,CASRYLQGNYGYTF,TGCGCCAGCAGATACCTTCAGGGAAACTATGGCTACACCTTC
TRBJ2-3,-,-,TRBV14,CASSPSRLATTDTQYF,TGTGCCAGCAGCCCATCCAGGCTAGCGACGACGGATACGCAGTATTTT
TRBJ2-1,once,-,TRBV20-1,CSARVGGRDNEQFF,TGCAGTGCTAGAGTTGGGGGCCGGGACAATGAGCAGTTCTTC
TRBJ1-1,-,-,TRBV9,CASKAQHEAFF,TGTGCCAGCAAAGCGCAGCATGAAGCTTTCTTT